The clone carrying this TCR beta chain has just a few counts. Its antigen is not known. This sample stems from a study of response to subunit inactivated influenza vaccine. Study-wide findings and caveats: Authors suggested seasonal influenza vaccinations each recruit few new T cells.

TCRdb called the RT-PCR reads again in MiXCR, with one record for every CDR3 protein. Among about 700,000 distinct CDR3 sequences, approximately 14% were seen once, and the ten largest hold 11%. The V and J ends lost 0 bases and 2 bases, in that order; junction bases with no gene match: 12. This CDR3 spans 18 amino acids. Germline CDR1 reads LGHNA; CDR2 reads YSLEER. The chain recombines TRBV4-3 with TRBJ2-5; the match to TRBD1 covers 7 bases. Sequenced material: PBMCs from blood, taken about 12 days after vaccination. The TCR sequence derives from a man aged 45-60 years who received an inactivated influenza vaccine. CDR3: CASSQDFGTVLSQETQYF. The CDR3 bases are TGCGCCAGCAGCCAAGATTTTGGGACAGTCCTCTCGCAAGAGACCCAGTACTTC.